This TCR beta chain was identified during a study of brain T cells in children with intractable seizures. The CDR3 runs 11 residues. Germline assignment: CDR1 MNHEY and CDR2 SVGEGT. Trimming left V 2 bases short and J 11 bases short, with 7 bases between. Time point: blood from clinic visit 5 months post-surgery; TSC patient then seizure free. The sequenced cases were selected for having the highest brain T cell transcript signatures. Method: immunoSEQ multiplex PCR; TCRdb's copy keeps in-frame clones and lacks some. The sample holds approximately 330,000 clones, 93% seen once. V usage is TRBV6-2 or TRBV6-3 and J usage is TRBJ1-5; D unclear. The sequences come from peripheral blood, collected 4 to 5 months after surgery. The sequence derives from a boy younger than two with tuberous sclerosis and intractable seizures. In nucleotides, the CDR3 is TGTGCCAGCAGTTACCCGGACTCCCAGCATTTT. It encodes CASSYPDSQHF.